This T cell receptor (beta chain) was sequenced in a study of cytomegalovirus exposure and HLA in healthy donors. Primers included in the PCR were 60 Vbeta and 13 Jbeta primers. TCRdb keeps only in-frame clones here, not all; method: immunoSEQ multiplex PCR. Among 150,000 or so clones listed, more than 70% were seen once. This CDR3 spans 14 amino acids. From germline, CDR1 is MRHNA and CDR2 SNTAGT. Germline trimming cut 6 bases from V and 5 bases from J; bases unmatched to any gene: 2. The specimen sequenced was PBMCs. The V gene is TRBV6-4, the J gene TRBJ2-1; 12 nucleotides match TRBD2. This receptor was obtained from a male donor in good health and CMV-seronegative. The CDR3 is CASSGLAGNNEQFF. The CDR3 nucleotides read TGTGCCAGCAGCGGACTAGCGGGAAACAATGAGCAGTTCTTC.